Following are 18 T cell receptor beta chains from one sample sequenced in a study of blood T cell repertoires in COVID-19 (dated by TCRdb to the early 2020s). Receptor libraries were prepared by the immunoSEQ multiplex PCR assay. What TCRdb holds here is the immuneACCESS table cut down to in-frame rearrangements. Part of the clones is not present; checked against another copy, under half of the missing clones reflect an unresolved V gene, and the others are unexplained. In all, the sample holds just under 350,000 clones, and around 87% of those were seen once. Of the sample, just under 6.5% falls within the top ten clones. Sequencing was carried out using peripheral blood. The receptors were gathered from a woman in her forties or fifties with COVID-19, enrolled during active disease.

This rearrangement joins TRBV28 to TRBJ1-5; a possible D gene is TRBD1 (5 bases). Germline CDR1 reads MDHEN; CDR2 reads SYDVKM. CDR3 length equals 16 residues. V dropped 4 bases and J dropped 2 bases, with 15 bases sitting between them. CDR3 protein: CASSWGGTRGNQPQHF. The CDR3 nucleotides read TGTGCCAGCAGTTGGGGAGGGACCCGCGGCAATCAGCCCCAGCATTTT.

CDR3 sequence (DNA): TGTGCCAGCAGCTTATTACATAACTATGGCTACACCTTC. Translating it yields CASSLLHNYGYTF. J is TRBJ1-2 and V is TRBV7-8; no firm D call. CDR1 is SGHVS, CDR2 FQNEAQ, per germline. V was shortened by 2 bases and J by 1 base, with 5 bases between the two germline ends. The CDR3 extends over 13 amino acids.

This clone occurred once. Here the CDR3 DNA reads TGTGCCAGCTCACCACCCACGGGACAGGGCTTGATGGACACTGAAGCTTTCTTT. It yields the protein CASSPPTGQGLMDTEAFF. The chain is built from TRBV18 and TRBJ1-1; 9 nucleotides align to TRBD1. The germline gives CDR1 KGHSH, CDR2 LQKENI. The CDR3 runs to 18 residues. Trimming cost V 0 bases and J 3 bases; bases outside gene matches: 11. Looking up the rest from reference TRBV18 and TRBJ1-1 gives the full variable domain: NAGVMQNPRHLVRRRGQEARLRCSPMKGHSHVYWYRQLPEEGLKFMVYLQKENIIDESGMPKERFSAEFPKEGPSILRIQQVVRGDSAAYFCASSPPTGQGLMDTEAFFGQGTRLTVV.

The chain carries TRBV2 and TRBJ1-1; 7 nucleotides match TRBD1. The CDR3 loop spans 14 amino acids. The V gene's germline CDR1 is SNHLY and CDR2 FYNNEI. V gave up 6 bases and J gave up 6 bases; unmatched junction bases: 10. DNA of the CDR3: TGTGCCAGCAGGATCCGATCACAGGGGTCTGAAGCTTTCTTT. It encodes CASRIRSQGSEAFF. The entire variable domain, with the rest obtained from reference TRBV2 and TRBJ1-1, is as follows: EPEVTQTPSHQVTQMGQEVILRCVPISNHLYFYWYRQILGQKVEFLVSFYNNEISEKSEIFDDQFSVERPDGSNFTLKIRSTKLEDSAMYFCASRIRSQGSEAFFGQGTRLTVV.

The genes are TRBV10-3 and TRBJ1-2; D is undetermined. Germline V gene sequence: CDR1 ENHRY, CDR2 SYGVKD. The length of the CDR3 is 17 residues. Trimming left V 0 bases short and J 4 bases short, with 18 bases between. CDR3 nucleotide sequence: TGTGCCATCAGTGAGTCGATCGAGGAACTTCTTTCCTATGGCTACACCTTC. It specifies CAISESIEELLSYGYTF.

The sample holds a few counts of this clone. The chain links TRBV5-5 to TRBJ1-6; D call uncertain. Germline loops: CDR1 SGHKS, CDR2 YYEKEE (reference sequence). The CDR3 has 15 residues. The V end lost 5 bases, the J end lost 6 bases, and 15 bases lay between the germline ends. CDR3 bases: TGTGCCAGCAGTGGGAGCCCGGCTAGTAATTCACCCCTCCACTTT. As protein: CASSGSPASNSPLHF.

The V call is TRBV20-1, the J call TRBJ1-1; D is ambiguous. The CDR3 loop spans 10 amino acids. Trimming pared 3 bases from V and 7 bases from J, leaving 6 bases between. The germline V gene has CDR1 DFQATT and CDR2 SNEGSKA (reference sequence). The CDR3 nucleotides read TGCAGTGCTAGCTATTATGAAGCTTTCTTT. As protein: CSASYYEAFF.

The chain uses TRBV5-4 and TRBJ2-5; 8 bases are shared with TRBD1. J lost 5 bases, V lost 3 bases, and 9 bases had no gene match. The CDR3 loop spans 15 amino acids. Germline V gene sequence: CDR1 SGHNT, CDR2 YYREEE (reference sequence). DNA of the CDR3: TGTGCCAGCAGCTGGAGACAGGGGTCGACGGAGACCCAGTACTTC. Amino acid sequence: CASSWRQGSTETQYF.

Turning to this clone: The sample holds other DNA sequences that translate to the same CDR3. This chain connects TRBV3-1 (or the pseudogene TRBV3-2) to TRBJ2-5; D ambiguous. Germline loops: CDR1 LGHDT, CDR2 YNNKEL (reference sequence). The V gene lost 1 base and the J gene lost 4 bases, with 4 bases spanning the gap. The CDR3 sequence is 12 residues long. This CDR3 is CASSQVRETQYF. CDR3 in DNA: TGTGCCAGCAGCCAAGTTAGAGAGACCCAGTACTTC.

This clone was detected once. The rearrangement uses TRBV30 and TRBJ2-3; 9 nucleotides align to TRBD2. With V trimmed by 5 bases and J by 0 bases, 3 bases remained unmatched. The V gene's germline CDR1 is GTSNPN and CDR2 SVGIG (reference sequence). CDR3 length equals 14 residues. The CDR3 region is CAWRSGGSTDTQYF. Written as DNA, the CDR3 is TGTGCCTGGCGTAGCGGGGGAAGCACAGATACGCAGTATTTT. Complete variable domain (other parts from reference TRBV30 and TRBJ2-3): SQTIHQWPATLVQPVGSPLSLECTVEGTSNPNLYWYRQAAGRGLQLLFYSVGIGQISSEVPQNLSASRPQDRQFILSSKKLLLSDSGFYLCAWRSGGSTDTQYFGPGTRLTVL.

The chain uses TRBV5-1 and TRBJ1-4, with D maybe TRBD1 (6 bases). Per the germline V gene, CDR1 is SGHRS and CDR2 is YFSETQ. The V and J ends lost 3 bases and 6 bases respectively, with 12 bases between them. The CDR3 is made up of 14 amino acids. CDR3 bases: TGCGCCAGCAGCTCGGACAGTACGGATGAAAAACTGTTTTTT. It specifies CASSSDSTDEKLFF.

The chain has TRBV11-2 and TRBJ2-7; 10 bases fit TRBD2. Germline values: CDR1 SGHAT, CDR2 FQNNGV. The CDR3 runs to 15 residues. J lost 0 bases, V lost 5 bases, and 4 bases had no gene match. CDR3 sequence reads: CASSRWTSGSYEQYF. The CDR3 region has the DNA TGTGCCAGCAGCCGATGGACTAGCGGCTCCTACGAGCAGTACTTC.

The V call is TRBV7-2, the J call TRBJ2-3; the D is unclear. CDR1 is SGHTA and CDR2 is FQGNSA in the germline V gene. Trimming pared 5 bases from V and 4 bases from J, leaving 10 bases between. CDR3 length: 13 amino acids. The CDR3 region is CASSPVYADTQYF. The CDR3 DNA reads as TGTGCCAGCAGCCCCGTCTATGCAGATACGCAGTATTTT.

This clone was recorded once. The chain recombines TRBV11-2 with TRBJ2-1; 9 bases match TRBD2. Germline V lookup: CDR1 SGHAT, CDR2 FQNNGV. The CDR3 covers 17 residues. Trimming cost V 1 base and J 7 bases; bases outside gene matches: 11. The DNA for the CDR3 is TGTGCCAGCAGCTTAGGAGGCGGCGGGAGGGCCAGGAATGAGCAGTTCTTC. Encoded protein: CASSLGGGGRARNEQFF.

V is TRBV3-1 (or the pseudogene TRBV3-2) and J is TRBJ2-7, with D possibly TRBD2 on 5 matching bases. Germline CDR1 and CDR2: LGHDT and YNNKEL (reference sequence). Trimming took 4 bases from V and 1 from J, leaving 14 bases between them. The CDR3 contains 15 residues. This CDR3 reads CASSPRRSGSYEQYF. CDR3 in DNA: TGTGCCAGCAGCCCAAGAAGGTCGGGGTCCTACGAGCAGTACTTC.

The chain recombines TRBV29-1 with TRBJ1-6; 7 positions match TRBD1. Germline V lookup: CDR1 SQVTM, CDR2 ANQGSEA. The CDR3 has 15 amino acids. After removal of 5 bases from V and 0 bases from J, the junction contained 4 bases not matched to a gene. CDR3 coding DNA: TGCAGCGTTACGACAGGGAGCTCCTATAATTCACCCCTCCACTTT. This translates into CSVTTGSSYNSPLHF.

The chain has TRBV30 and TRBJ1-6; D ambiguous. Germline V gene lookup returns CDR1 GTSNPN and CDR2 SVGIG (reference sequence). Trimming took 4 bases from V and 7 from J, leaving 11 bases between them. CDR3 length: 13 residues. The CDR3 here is CAWKYAQNSPLHF. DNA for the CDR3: TGTGCCTGGAAGTATGCACAAAATTCACCCCTCCACTTT. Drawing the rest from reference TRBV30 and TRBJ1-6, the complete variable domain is SQTIHQWPATLVQPVGSPLSLECTVEGTSNPNLYWYRQAAGRGLQLLFYSVGIGQISSEVPQNLSASRPQDRQFILSSKKLLLSDSGFYLCAWKYAQNSPLHFGNGTRLTVT.

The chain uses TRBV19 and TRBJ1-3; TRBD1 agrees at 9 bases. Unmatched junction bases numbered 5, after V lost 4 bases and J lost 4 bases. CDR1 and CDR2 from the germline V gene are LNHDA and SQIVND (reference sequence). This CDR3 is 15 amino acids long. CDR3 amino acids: CASSTGQGSGNTIYF. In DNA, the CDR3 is TGTGCCAGTAGTACCGGACAGGGGTCGGGAAACACCATATATTTT.